Presented here are 19 T cell receptor beta chains from one specimen sequenced in a study of blood T cell repertoires in COVID-19. Here immunoSEQ multiplex PCR was the method, and the copy in TCRdb shows in-frame clones only, minus some. The sample contains approximately 150,000 clones, around nine tenths of which appear only once. The sample was peripheral blood. The receptors derive from a human donor in a cohort sampled during active COVID-19.

The CDR3: CASSLEGQRSSPLHF. The CDR3 bases are TGTGCCAGCAGCTTAGAGGGACAGAGGAGTTCACCCCTCCACTTT. The rearrangement links TRBV7-2 to TRBJ1-6; 7 bases fit TRBD1. The germline gives CDR1 SGHTA, CDR2 FQGNSA. V dropped 1 base and J dropped 9; count of bases not matched to a gene: 6. The CDR3 is 15 amino acids.

The chain couples TRBV5-1 to TRBJ2-1, with 8 bases fitting TRBD2. The V gene end was trimmed by 0 bases and the J gene end by 3 bases; junction bases not matched to a gene: 8. Germline CDR1 is SGHRS and CDR2 is YFSETQ. This CDR3 spans 17 amino acids. The CDR3 protein is CASSLEGLAGIYNEQFF. CDR3 bases: TGCGCCAGCAGCTTGGAGGGCCTAGCGGGCATCTACAATGAGCAGTTCTTC.

In its sample, this clone was seen once. The chain carries TRBV3-1 (or the pseudogene TRBV3-2) and TRBJ2-5; TRBD1 agrees at 7 bases. Trimming cost V 4 bases and J 2 bases; bases outside gene matches: 13. The germline CDR1 and CDR2 sequences are LGHDT and YNNKEL (reference sequence). The CDR3 spans 17 residues. CDR3 amino acids: CASSPAPGTASQETQYF. CDR3 sequence (DNA): TGTGCCAGCAGCCCGGCCCCCGGGACAGCGTCTCAAGAGACCCAGTACTTC.

The genes are TRBV19 and TRBJ1-5; D is perhaps TRBD1 (5 bases). CDR3 length: 14 amino acids. Deletions cut 1 base from V and 6 bases from J, with 10 bases between. Germline assignment: CDR1 LNHDA and CDR2 SQIVND (reference sequence). Here the CDR3 reads CASSIVGQGQPQHF. The CDR3 DNA sequence: TGTGCCAGTAGTATAGTGGGCCAGGGTCAGCCCCAGCATTTT. The whole variable domain, remainder taken from reference TRBV19 and TRBJ1-5, is DGGITQSPKYLFRKEGQNVTLSCEQNLNHDAMYWYRQDPGQGLRLIYYSQIVNDFQKGDIAEGYSVSREKKESFPLTVTSAQKNPTAFYLCASSIVGQGQPQHFGDGTRLSIL.

The chain has TRBV5-4 and TRBJ1-3, with 8 bases matching TRBD1. The CDR3 has 15 residues. V shed 4 bases and J 0 bases; nucleotides not matched to a gene: 3. From germline, CDR1 is SGHNT and CDR2 YYREEE (reference sequence). The CDR3 is CASSRDRSSGNTIYF. For the CDR3, the DNA is TGTGCCAGCAGCCGGGACAGGAGCTCTGGAAACACCATATATTTT.

This chain connects TRBV6-5 to TRBJ1-5, with TRBD1 as a possible D gene (5 bases). The V and J ends lost 2 bases and 6 bases respectively, with 14 bases between them. CDR1 is MNHEY and CDR2 is SVGAGI in the germline V gene. This CDR3 region has 15 residues. Here the CDR3 reads CASSYRSGFGQPQHF. In nucleotides, the CDR3 is TGTGCCAGCAGTTACCGATCAGGGTTCGGTCAGCCCCAGCATTTT.

The chain uses TRBV19 and TRBJ1-1, with 7 positions matching TRBD1. Trimming took 4 bases from V and 4 from J; bases not matched to a gene: 6. There are 14 residues in the CDR3. Germline V CDR1 and CDR2: LNHDA, SQIVND (reference sequence). CDR3 amino acids: CASSKTGQGTEAFF. The CDR3 DNA is TGTGCCAGTAGTAAGACAGGGCAGGGCACTGAAGCTTTCTTT. Using reference TRBV19 and TRBJ1-1 for the parts outside the CDR3, the full variable domain is DGGITQSPKYLFRKEGQNVTLSCEQNLNHDAMYWYRQDPGQGLRLIYYSQIVNDFQKGDIAEGYSVSREKKESFPLTVTSAQKNPTAFYLCASSKTGQGTEAFFGQGTRLTVV.

The genes are TRBV11-3 and TRBJ2-5, with 8 bases identical to TRBD2. The CDR3 covers 15 residues. With V trimmed by 1 base and J by 2 bases, 3 bases remained unmatched. Germline CDR1 and CDR2: SGHNT and YENEEA. In nucleotides, the CDR3 is TGTGCCAGCAGCTTAGGAGTAGCGGGGCAAGAGACCCAGTACTTC. Translated, it gives CASSLGVAGQETQYF.

This clone has a single count. The chain combines TRBV3-1 (or the pseudogene TRBV3-2) with TRBJ2-7; no firm D call. Germline CDR1 reads LGHDT; CDR2 reads YNNKEL (reference sequence). The germline V and J ends were trimmed by 0 bases and 0 bases, with 6 bases remaining between them. The length of the CDR3 is 14 residues. CDR3 nucleotide sequence: TGTGCCAGCAGCCAAGATCTAAACTCCTACGAGCAGTACTTC. Translation gives CASSQDLNSYEQYF.

The table lists this clone with a count of one. This chain uses TRBV5-4 with TRBJ2-3, with D possibly being TRBD2 (7 bases). CDR3 length equals 15 residues. V was cut by 4 bases and J by 0 bases, with 12 bases left in between. Germline CDR1 SGHNT, CDR2 YYREEE (reference sequence). The CDR3 is CASSKGGASTDTQYF. In DNA form, the CDR3 reads TGTGCCAGCAGCAAGGGGGGGGCTAGCACAGATACGCAGTATTTT.

The chain carries TRBV28 and TRBJ2-7; 7 bases line up with TRBD1. Trimming removed 6 bases from V and 3 bases from J; junction bases left unmatched: 8. This CDR3 has 14 amino acids. Germline CDR1 MDHEN, CDR2 SYDVKM. In DNA, the CDR3 is TGTGCCAGCAGCCGAGGACAGGTGTTCTACGAGCAGTACTTC. Encoded protein: CASSRGQVFYEQYF.

V usage is TRBV9 and J usage is TRBJ2-5; 13 nucleotides match TRBD2. Germline V gene data show CDR1 as SGDLS and CDR2 as YYNGEE. The ends lost 0 bases at V and 2 bases at J; junction bases unmatched: 7. This CDR3 is built from 18 residues. The CDR3 protein is CASSVGLAGGNPQETQYF. The CDR3 region has the DNA TGTGCCAGCAGCGTAGGACTAGCGGGGGGCAACCCTCAAGAGACCCAGTACTTC.

The J gene is TRBJ2-4, the V gene TRBV2; the D gene is possibly TRBD2 (5 bases). The CDR3 totals 18 residues. Trimming shortened V by 4 bases and J by 1 base, and 20 bases separated the two germline ends. Germline V CDR1 and CDR2: SNHLY, FYNNEI. The CDR3 here is CASSVWRSLAGAKNIQYF. For the CDR3, the DNA is TGTGCCAGCAGTGTTTGGAGGTCCCTAGCTGGGGCCAAAAACATTCAGTACTTC.

As for this clone: Other DNA sequences in the sample encode the same CDR3. The CDR3: CASSVTSGGANEQFF. DNA for the CDR3: TGTGCCAGCAGCGTGACTAGCGGGGGGGCCAATGAGCAGTTCTTC. This chain uses TRBV9 with TRBJ2-1; TRBD2 aligns across 14 bases. There are 15 residues in the CDR3. Germline values: CDR1 SGDLS, CDR2 YYNGEE. V shed 2 bases and J 6 bases; nucleotides not matched to a gene: 1.

The chain is built from TRBV28 and TRBJ1-5; D unresolved. Germline lookup yields CDR1 MDHEN and CDR2 SYDVKM. The CDR3 is 18 amino acids. Trimming took 6 bases from V and 0 from J, leaving 21 bases between them. The CDR3 protein is CASSPTAGGGNSNQPQHF. In DNA, the CDR3 is TGTGCCAGCAGCCCTACCGCGGGAGGAGGGAATAGCAATCAGCCCCAGCATTTT.

This chain connects TRBV6-5 to TRBJ2-7; 8 bases are shared with TRBD2. V lost 3 bases to trimming and J lost 6 bases; unmatched junction nucleotides: 10. Germline CDR1 is MNHEY and CDR2 is SVGAGI. CDR3 length: 15 residues. The CDR3 DNA is TGTGCCAGCAGTTATAGCGGGACGGTAACCACCGAGCAGTACTTC. Encoded protein: CASSYSGTVTTEQYF.

The chain is built from TRBV11-3 and TRBJ2-7; the D gene is possibly TRBD2 (6 bases). This CDR3 region has 15 residues. V lost 5 bases and J 1 base, leaving 15 bases between the germline ends. From germline, CDR1 is SGHNT and CDR2 YENEEA. CDR3 nucleotide sequence: TGTGCCAGCAGCCTCGGGGGTGGGGATTCCTACGAGCAGTACTTC. This translates into CASSLGGGDSYEQYF.

The chain uses TRBV28 and TRBJ2-2; weak D call: TRBD2 (5 bases). Looked up from germline, CDR1 is MDHEN and CDR2 is SYDVKM. Trimming removed 2 bases from V and 0 bases from J, with 7 bases in between. This CDR3 region has 15 residues. This CDR3 reads CASSLGGTNTGELFF. The CDR3 nucleotides are TGTGCCAGCAGTTTAGGAGGAACGAACACCGGGGAGCTGTTTTTT.

The chain has TRBV28 and TRBJ1-1; unclear D gene. Trimming pared 6 bases from V and 4 bases from J, leaving 12 bases between. Germline V gives CDR1 MDHEN, CDR2 SYDVKM. The CDR3 runs to 13 residues. This CDR3 reads CASRPPGSTEAFF. The CDR3 DNA is TGTGCCAGCAGACCTCCGGGGAGCACTGAAGCTTTCTTT.